Presented here are 22 T cell receptor beta chains from one specimen sequenced in a study of blood T cells in healthy people across ages. Using a J-beta primer mix together with a sample-barcoded 5' primer, a second PCR was run for roughly 6 to 11 cycles. TCRdb ran MiXCR on the 5' RACE reads and lists one entry per CDR3 protein. The sample shows approximately 800,000 distinct CDR3 sequences, around three fifths of them seen only once. Sequenced sample: blood. These receptors came from a middle-aged man in good health.

The rearrangement joins TRBV14 to TRBJ1-2; D perhaps matches TRBD1 (6 bases). The CDR3 spans 14 residues. Trimming left V 4 bases short and J 2 bases short, with 11 bases between. Germline CDR1 is SGHDN and CDR2 is FVKESK. CDR3 protein: CASSRQDRNYGYTF. CDR3 DNA: TGTGCCAGCAGCCGTCAGGACAGAAACTATGGCTACACCTTC.

This clonotype was found a few times. The chain carries TRBV25-1 and TRBJ1-2; D might be TRBD1 (5 bases). CDR3 size: 15 residues. V was trimmed by 1 base and J by 5 bases, leaving 14 bases between them. CDR1 is MGHDK and CDR2 is SYGVNS in the germline V gene. CDR3 sequence (DNA): TGTGCCAGCAGTGAATCCGAGAGGGGCCGGTATGGCTACACCTTC. Its protein is CASSESERGRYGYTF.

The chain combines TRBV28 with TRBJ2-3, with 9 positions matching TRBD2. The CDR3 is 13 residues long. The germline gives CDR1 MDHEN, CDR2 SYDVKM. Germline trimming cut 6 bases from V and 4 bases from J; bases unmatched to any gene: 2. The CDR3 DNA follows: TGTGCCAGCAGGCGGGGGGGCCCAGATACGCAGTATTTT. As protein: CASRRGGPDTQYF.

This clonotype was seen a handful of times. V and J are TRBV5-1 and TRBJ2-2, with 8 bases lining up with TRBD2. After removal of 0 bases from V and 3 bases from J, the junction contained 1 base not matched to a gene. The CDR3 is 15 residues long. Germline V gives CDR1 SGHRS, CDR2 YFSETQ. The CDR3 loop is CASSLELADTGELFF. CDR3 sequence (DNA): TGCGCCAGCAGCTTGGAACTAGCGGACACCGGGGAGCTGTTTTTT.

The V call is TRBV14, the J call TRBJ1-2; TRBD1 might be the D (6 bases). The CDR3 length is 15 residues. Trimming stripped 6 bases from V and 7 bases from J, with 21 bases between. Germline lookup yields CDR1 SGHDN and CDR2 FVKESK. The CDR3 reads CASSPKRGNYGGYTF. The CDR3 DNA sequence: TGTGCCAGCAGTCCTAAAAGGGGGAACTACGGTGGCTACACCTTC.

V is TRBV11-2 and J is TRBJ2-1; 11 nucleotides agree with TRBD2. Germline CDR1 SGHAT, CDR2 FQNNGV. The CDR3 consists of 20 residues. The trim removed 0 bases at V and 9 bases at J, leaving 19 bases unmatched. The chain's CDR3 is CASSLDPAFGLAGGRPEQFF. In DNA form, the CDR3 reads TGTGCCAGCAGCTTAGATCCCGCTTTTGGGTTAGCGGGAGGGCGTCCTGAGCAGTTCTTC. The entire variable domain, with the rest obtained from reference TRBV11-2 and TRBJ2-1, is as follows: EAGVAQSPRYKIIEKRQSVAFWCNPISGHATLYWYQQILGQGPKLLIQFQNNGVVDDSQLPKDRFSAERLKGVDSTLKIQPAKLEDSAVYLCASSLDPAFGLAGGRPEQFFGPGTRLTVL.

This chain connects TRBV12-3 or TRBV12-4 to TRBJ2-1, with D tentatively TRBD2 (7 bases). With 0 bases removed from V and 9 bases from J, the gap between germline ends came to 12 bases. The CDR3 sequence is 14 residues long. CDR3 residues: CASSLAGGPPEQFF. The CDR3 DNA reads TGTGCCAGCAGTTTAGCGGGGGGGCCCCCTGAGCAGTTCTTC.

The chain links TRBV10-3 to TRBJ1-1; D unclear. CDR1 and CDR2 from the germline V gene are ENHRY and SYGVKD. V lost 3 bases to trimming and J lost 2 bases, with 7 bases between them. The CDR3 extends over 13 amino acids. The CDR3 sequence: CAISDLVNTEAFF. The CDR3 coding sequence is TGTGCCATCAGTGACCTGGTCAACACTGAAGCTTTCTTT.

Comments on this clonotype: Just one base apart from a much larger clone, this may be a read error. This chain links TRBV7-2 with TRBJ1-5; no clear D gene. Germline V gene data show CDR1 as SGHTA and CDR2 as FQGNSA. Trimming removed 3 bases at V and 0 bases at J, with 9 bases between. The length of the CDR3 is 15 residues. The CDR3 nucleotides read TGTGCCAGCAGCTTGTCACCCGGTAGCAATCAGCCCCAGCATTTT. It codes for CASSLSPGSNQPQHF.

The chain combines TRBV20-1 with TRBJ2-1; 10 bases are a match to TRBD2. J was trimmed by 7 bases and V by 3 bases; bases with no gene match: 9. This CDR3 has 15 amino acids. The V gene's germline CDR1 is DFQATT and CDR2 SNEGSKA (reference sequence). The CDR3 region has the DNA TGCAGTGCTAGGAAAGCGGGGGGGCCTCTAAATGAGCAGTTCTTC. This encodes CSARKAGGPLNEQFF.

This clonotype has just a few counts. The CDR3 protein is CASSVSPGSSGKNIQYF. The CDR3 nucleotides read TGTGCCAGCAGTGTCTCTCCCGGGAGCAGTGGCAAAAACATTCAGTACTTC. The V and J genes are TRBV27 and TRBJ2-4, with D possibly TRBD2 on 6 matching bases. The V gene's germline CDR1 is MNHEY and CDR2 SMNVEV (reference sequence). The CDR3 has 17 amino acids. The V gene lost 5 bases and the J gene lost 3 bases, with 20 bases spanning the gap.

The rearrangement joins TRBV27 to TRBJ1-5; no definite D call. Trimming cost V 2 bases and J 11 bases, with 16 bases left between them. Per the germline V gene, CDR1 is MNHEY and CDR2 is SMNVEV (reference sequence). The CDR3 is 14 residues long. The DNA for the CDR3 is TGTGCCAGCAGTTTAGGGTTGAACGTTGGAGCCCAGCATTTT. Translation: CASSLGLNVGAQHF.

The sample holds a few counts of this clonotype. The V and J genes are TRBV29-1 and TRBJ2-1; D unresolved. The V gene's germline CDR1 is SQVTM and CDR2 ANQGSEA. Trimming removed 1 base from V and 10 bases from J, with 17 bases in between. The CDR3 sequence is 14 residues long. The CDR3 loop is CSVEVAVADGEQFF. The CDR3 nucleotides read TGCAGCGTTGAAGTGGCCGTTGCCGATGGAGAGCAGTTCTTC.

The chain uses TRBV27 and TRBJ2-5, with 8 bases aligning to TRBD2. Germline-derived CDR1 and CDR2 are MNHEY and SMNVEV (reference sequence). Trimming removed 8 bases from V and 1 base from J; junction bases left unmatched: 9. The CDR3 has 15 amino acids. The CDR3 bases are TGTGCCAGCCGCCTACAGCGGGGGTTCCAAGAGACCCAGTACTTC. It translates to CASRLQRGFQETQYF.

This chain uses TRBV5-1 with TRBJ2-1; 8 nucleotides align to TRBD1. Per germline, CDR1 SGHRS and CDR2 YFSETQ. This CDR3 is built from 14 residues. V gave up 6 bases and J gave up 7 bases; unmatched junction bases: 9. CDR3 sequence: CASTGNDRGNEQFF. As DNA, the CDR3 is TGCGCCAGCACGGGCAACGACAGGGGAAATGAGCAGTTCTTC.

The chain combines TRBV5-6 with TRBJ2-7, with D possibly being TRBD1 (5 bases). The V and J ends lost 1 base and 0 bases respectively, with 14 bases between them. The CDR3 runs to 16 residues. The germline CDR1 and CDR2 sequences are SGHDT and YYEEEE. The CDR3 loop is CASSLSQPGYSYEQYF. CDR3 coding DNA: TGTGCCAGCAGCTTGTCTCAGCCAGGGTACTCCTACGAGCAGTACTTC. Based on the CDR3 plus reference TRBV5-6 and TRBJ2-7, the full variable domain is DAGVTQSPTHLIKTRGQQVTLRCSPKSGHDTVSWYQQALGQGPQFIFQYYEEEERQRGNFPDRFSGHQFPNYSSELNVNALLLGDSALYLCASSLSQPGYSYEQYFGPGTRLTVT.

The V and J genes are TRBV25-1 and TRBJ1-1; 9 bases line up with TRBD1. V was clipped by 3 bases and J by 0 bases; unmatched bases: 11. Per the germline V gene, CDR1 is MGHDK and CDR2 is SYGVNS. The CDR3 runs to 18 residues. The CDR3 nucleotides read TGTGCCAGCAGTGATTATGGAAGACAGGGGGAAATGAACACTGAAGCTTTCTTT. It codes for CASSDYGRQGEMNTEAFF. Full variable domain (remainder filled in from reference TRBV25-1 and TRBJ1-1): EADIYQTPRYLVIGTGKKITLECSQTMGHDKMYWYQQDPGMELHLIHYSYGVNSTEKGDLSSESTVSRIRTEHFPLTLESARPSHTSQYLCASSDYGRQGEMNTEAFFGQGTRLTVV.

The gene calls are TRBV28 and TRBJ1-2; D is undetermined. Trimming shortened V by 5 bases and J by 8 bases, and 12 bases separated the two germline ends. CDR1 and CDR2 (germline): MDHEN, SYDVKM. The CDR3 totals 12 residues. The CDR3 coding sequence is TGTGCCAGCAGTCCCCCCCTAGGGGGCTACACCTTC. Its protein product is CASSPPLGGYTF.

Only a few counts were recorded for this clonotype. The chain employs TRBV27 and TRBJ2-3, with 9 bases lining up with TRBD1. The length of the CDR3 is 14 residues. Germline V lookup: CDR1 MNHEY, CDR2 SMNVEV (reference sequence). V was clipped by 8 bases and J by 2 bases; unmatched bases: 5. Written as DNA, the CDR3 is TGTGCCAGCTCCGGGACAGGGATCACAGATACGCAGTATTTT. Translating it yields CASSGTGITDTQYF.

The gene calls are TRBV2 and TRBJ2-3; the D is unclear. Per germline, CDR1 SNHLY and CDR2 FYNNEI. The CDR3 is made up of 14 amino acids. V lost 2 bases, J lost 2 bases, and 8 bases lay in between. The CDR3 loop is CASSEFQFTDTQYF. The DNA of the CDR3 is TGTGCCAGCAGTGAATTTCAGTTCACAGATACGCAGTATTTT. The full variable domain, completed using reference TRBV2 and TRBJ2-3, is EPEVTQTPSHQVTQMGQEVILRCVPISNHLYFYWYRQILGQKVEFLVSFYNNEISEKSEIFDDQFSVERPDGSNFTLKIRSTKLEDSAMYFCASSEFQFTDTQYFGPGTRLTVL.

This chain joins TRBV20-1 and TRBJ2-1; 7 nucleotides align to TRBD1. Germline V lookup: CDR1 DFQATT, CDR2 SNEGSKA (reference sequence). The junction had 4 bases not matched to a gene; V was cut back by 5 bases and J by 0 bases. The CDR3 loop spans 14 amino acids. The CDR3 DNA reads as TGCAGTGCTTACCGACAGGGCTCCTACAATGAGCAGTTCTTC. Amino acid sequence: CSAYRQGSYNEQFF.

The V gene is TRBV29-1, the J gene TRBJ2-7; tentatively, D is TRBD1 or TRBD2 (5 bases each). Germline V lookup: CDR1 SQVTM, CDR2 ANQGSEA. V lost 7 bases and J lost 0, with 16 bases in between. This CDR3 is built from 14 residues. CDR3 sequence reads: CSARLGDNSYEQYF. The CDR3 nucleotides are TGCAGCGCCCGTCTGGGGGATAACTCCTACGAGCAGTACTTC.